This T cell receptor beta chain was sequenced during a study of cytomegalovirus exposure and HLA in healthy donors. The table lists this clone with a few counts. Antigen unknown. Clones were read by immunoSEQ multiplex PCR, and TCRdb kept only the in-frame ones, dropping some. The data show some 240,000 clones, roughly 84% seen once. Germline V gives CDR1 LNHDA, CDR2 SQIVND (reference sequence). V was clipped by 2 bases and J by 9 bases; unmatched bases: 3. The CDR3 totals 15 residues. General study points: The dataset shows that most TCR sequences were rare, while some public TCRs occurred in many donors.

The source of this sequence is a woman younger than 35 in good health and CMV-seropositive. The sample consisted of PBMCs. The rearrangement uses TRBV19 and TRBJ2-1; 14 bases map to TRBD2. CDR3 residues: CASSIMGLAGVEQFF. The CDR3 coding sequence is TGTGCCAGTAGTATAATGGGACTAGCGGGAGTTGAGCAGTTCTTC.